Below, 2 T cell receptor beta chains from the same sample are listed, as sequenced in a study of T cell responses to AZD1222 COVID-19 vaccine (dated by TCRdb to about 2021). Receptor libraries were prepared by the immunoSEQ multiplex PCR assay. The table comes from immuneACCESS by way of TCRdb, which keeps in-frame sequences with V and J called. Part of the clones is missing from these tables; in studies checked, under half for an unresolved V gene and the rest for unknown reasons. The table for this sample lists some 97,000 clones; nearly 95% of them were counted only once. Jointly, the top ten make up 1.5% to 2% of the sample. The time point label of this sample denotes: baseline before first vaccination. The specimen comprised peripheral blood, sampled on day 0 of AZD1222 vaccination. These receptors originate from an adult in good health.

The count of this clone is one. The chain joins TRBV3-1 (or the pseudogene TRBV3-2) to TRBJ1-5; D unresolved. Trimming pared 1 base from V and 0 bases from J, leaving 10 bases between. The CDR3 spans 16 residues. Germline V gene lookup returns CDR1 LGHDT and CDR2 YNNKEL (reference sequence). CDR3 coding DNA: TGTGCCAGCAGCCAAGGGAAACGAGATAGCAATCAGCCCCAGCATTTT. It codes for CASSQGKRDSNQPQHF.

This clone was observed a handful of times. This chain joins TRBV10-2 and TRBJ1-6, with D tentatively TRBD1 (5 bases). The V end was cut by 2 bases, the J end by 6 bases, with 14 bases between. Germline V lookup: CDR1 WSHSY, CDR2 SAAADI. This CDR3 comprises 16 residues. This CDR3 is CASSEPDTPGNSPLHF. The CDR3 coding sequence is TGCGCCAGCAGTGAGCCGGACACCCCGGGTAATTCACCCCTCCACTTT.